Shown below are 24 T cell receptor beta chains from a single sample sequenced in a study of blood T cell repertoires in COVID-19. The method was immunoSEQ multiplex PCR; TCRdb's version includes in-frame clones alone and lacks a portion of them. The table records fewer than 200,000 clones, 70% to 90% of them present only once. Input material: peripheral blood. These receptors all come from a man aged 35 to 55 who had recovered from COVID-19.

The CDR3 loop is CASSPQDRRNEKLFF. In nucleotides, the CDR3 is TGTGCCAGCAGCCCCCAGGACAGGAGAAATGAAAAACTGTTTTTT. The rearrangement uses TRBV7-9 and TRBJ1-4; 7 bases are a match to TRBD1. V lost 5 bases, J lost 5 bases, and 8 bases stayed unmatched. The CDR3 runs 15 residues. Germline V gene lookup returns CDR1 SEHNR and CDR2 FQNEAQ (reference sequence).

The rearrangement links TRBV20-1 to TRBJ2-7; TRBD2 matches 8 bases. CDR1 is DFQATT and CDR2 is SNEGSKA in the germline V gene (reference sequence). V trimming: 3 bases; J trimming: 2 bases; junction bases outside the gene matches: 3. This CDR3 spans 13 amino acids. CDR3 DNA: TGCAGTGCTAGTCCGGGGGGGCCCTACGAGCAGTACTTC. This encodes CSASPGGPYEQYF.

The V gene is TRBV13, the J gene TRBJ2-5; possible D gene TRBD2, 6 bases. CDR1 and CDR2 from the germline V gene are PRHDT and FYEKMQ (reference sequence). V was cut by 10 bases and J by 5 bases, with 17 bases left in between. The CDR3 consists of 13 residues. CDR3: CATISGSLETQYF. The CDR3 region has the DNA TGTGCCACCATCTCCGGGAGTTTGGAGACCCAGTACTTC.

The V gene is TRBV6-2 or TRBV6-3, the J gene TRBJ2-7, with 7 bases identical to TRBD1. After removal of 4 bases from V and 4 bases from J, the junction contained 7 bases not matched to a gene. This CDR3 region has 14 residues. Germline loops: CDR1 MNHEY, CDR2 SVGEGT. CDR3: CASSWTGGGYEQYF. CDR3 nucleotides: TGTGCCAGCAGTTGGACAGGAGGAGGTTACGAGCAGTACTTC.

The chain carries TRBV5-6 and TRBJ2-3; TRBD1 agrees at 8 bases. The length of the CDR3 is 15 residues. The junction had 8 bases not matched to a gene; V was cut back by 4 bases and J by 4 bases. Germline V gene lookup returns CDR1 SGHDT and CDR2 YYEEEE. CDR3 sequence reads: CASSPQGALSDTQYF. The DNA of the CDR3 is TGTGCCAGCAGCCCCCAGGGGGCCCTTTCAGATACGCAGTATTTT.

V is TRBV20-1 and J is TRBJ1-1, with unresolved D. This CDR3 is built from 15 residues. The ends were cut back, 3 bases at V and 3 bases at J, with 17 bases in the middle. Germline-derived CDR1 and CDR2 are DFQATT and SNEGSKA (reference sequence). The CDR3 region has the DNA TGCAGTGCTAGTGCGGGATGGGGTTCGTACACTGAAGCTTTCTTT. Translated, it gives CSASAGWGSYTEAFF.

This sequence joins TRBV12-5 and TRBJ2-1, with 8 bases aligning to TRBD1. The CDR3 contains 18 residues. J lost 0 bases, V lost 2 bases, and 9 bases had no gene match. Germline assignment: CDR1 LGHNT and CDR2 FRNRAP. This chain's CDR3 is CASGLRYEDRVSYNEQFF. CDR3 coding DNA: TGTGCTAGTGGTTTGAGATATGAGGACAGGGTCTCCTACAATGAGCAGTTCTTC. Complete variable domain (other parts from reference TRBV12-5 and TRBJ2-1): DARVTQTPRHKVTEMGQEVTMRCQPILGHNTVFWYRQTMMQGLELLAYFRNRAPLDDSGMPKDRFSAEMPDATLATLKIQPSEPRDSAVYFCASGLRYEDRVSYNEQFFGPGTRLTVL.

The rearrangement joins TRBV27 to TRBJ2-3; 9 bases fit TRBD1. Trimming took 6 bases from V and 5 from J; bases not matched to a gene: 3. Per germline, CDR1 MNHEY and CDR2 SMNVEV (reference sequence). This CDR3 contains 13 residues. In DNA, the CDR3 is TGTGCCAGCAGGGGACAGGGTCGAGATACGCAGTATTTT. This gives the protein CASRGQGRDTQYF.

This clone was seen just once. The V and J genes are TRBV21-1 and TRBJ2-3; TRBD1, the D gene given by the table, was not confirmed from the DNA. TRBV21-1 is listed as a pseudogene. The CDR3 is 16 amino acids. The CDR3 loop reads CASSSHRVLSTDTQYF. The CDR3 DNA reads TGTGCCAGCAGCAGCCACAGGGTCCTTAGCACAGATACGCAGTATTTT.

The chain uses TRBV4-1 and TRBJ1-5, with D perhaps matching TRBD1 (5 bases). CDR3 size: 19 residues. The V gene lost 1 base and the J gene lost 4 bases, with 23 bases spanning the gap. CDR1 and CDR2 (germline): MGHRA, YSYEKL. Here the CDR3 reads CASSQVPRVGFSGNQPQHF. CDR3 bases: TGCGCCAGCAGCCAAGTTCCCAGGGTAGGTTTCTCCGGGAATCAGCCCCAGCATTTT.

The genes are TRBV5-5 and TRBJ2-6; no definite D call. V was cut by 1 base and J by 0 bases, with 11 bases left in between. The CDR3 has 17 amino acids. Germline V CDR1 and CDR2: SGHKS, YYEKEE (reference sequence). CDR3 protein: CASSLLLTYSGANVLTF. The DNA of the CDR3 is TGTGCCAGCAGCTTGCTCTTAACCTACTCTGGGGCCAACGTCCTGACTTTC.

The chain carries TRBV3-1 (or the pseudogene TRBV3-2) and TRBJ1-2; 8 bases line up with TRBD1. V was pared by 9 bases and J by 7 bases, with 4 bases of the junction left unmatched. The germline gives CDR1 LGHDT, CDR2 YNNKEL (reference sequence). The CDR3 length is 11 residues. The CDR3 sequence is CASSGGGGYTF. CDR3 in DNA: TGTGCCAGTTCAGGGGGCGGTGGCTACACCTTC.

This clone was seen once. This chain links TRBV5-5 with TRBJ1-4, with a possible D match to TRBD1 (5 bases). CDR1 is SGHKS and CDR2 is YYEKEE in the germline V gene (reference sequence). The CDR3 length is 13 residues. V was cut by 4 bases and J by 6 bases, with 10 bases left in between. This CDR3 is CASSPDTYEKLFF. Written as DNA, the CDR3 is TGTGCCAGCAGCCCGGACACGTATGAAAAACTGTTTTTT.

The J gene is TRBJ1-5, the V gene TRBV7-9, with D perhaps matching TRBD1 (6 bases). Trimming pared 1 base from V and 5 bases from J, leaving 9 bases between. This CDR3 is 14 amino acids long. Germline V CDR1 and CDR2: SEHNR, FQNEAQ (reference sequence). The CDR3 sequence is CASSLVEGDQPQHF. The DNA for the CDR3 is TGTGCCAGCAGCTTAGTAGAGGGGGATCAGCCCCAGCATTTT.

V usage is TRBV12-3 or TRBV12-4 and J usage is TRBJ1-1; a possible D gene is TRBD1 (5 bases). V lost 7 bases, J lost 2 bases, and 11 bases lay in between. This CDR3 is 13 amino acids long. CDR3 region: CASNLGGNTEAFF. CDR3 DNA: TGTGCCAGCAACTTGGGGGGTAACACTGAAGCTTTCTTT.

This chain links TRBV18 with TRBJ2-5; TRBD1 aligns across 9 bases. Germline lookup yields CDR1 KGHSH and CDR2 LQKENI. After removal of 3 bases from V and 3 bases from J, the junction contained 2 bases not matched to a gene. This CDR3 is built from 14 residues. In DNA form, the CDR3 reads TGTGCCAGCTCACCGACAGGGGGAAAAGAGACCCAGTACTTC. Its protein is CASSPTGGKETQYF.

The chain has TRBV5-6 and TRBJ1-4; D might be TRBD1 (6 bases). The V end lost 2 bases, the J end lost 0 bases, and 8 bases lay between the germline ends. The CDR3 sequence is 15 residues long. Per the germline V gene, CDR1 is SGHDT and CDR2 is YYEEEE. This CDR3 reads CASSFGTTTNEKLFF. As DNA, the CDR3 is TGTGCCAGCAGCTTCGGGACAACAACTAATGAAAAACTGTTTTTT.

The genes are TRBV12-3 or TRBV12-4 and TRBJ1-1, with D unclear. This CDR3 region has 12 residues. V was pared by 3 bases and J by 6 bases, with 8 bases between. CDR3 sequence: CASSFAGAEAFF. CDR3 DNA sequence: TGTGCCAGCAGTTTCGCGGGCGCTGAAGCTTTCTTT.

This chain joins TRBV27 and TRBJ1-2; D possibly corresponds to TRBD1 (6 bases). V lost 2 bases and J lost 3, with 16 bases in between. The CDR3 runs 16 residues. The germline CDR1 and CDR2 sequences are MNHEY and SMNVEV (reference sequence). CDR3 sequence: CASSLRARGRDYGYTF. The CDR3 nucleotides are TGTGCCAGCAGTTTACGTGCCAGGGGAAGGGACTATGGCTACACCTTC.

This chain's CDR3 is CAWGQGGNTIYF. The CDR3 DNA follows: TGTGCCTGGGGACAGGGAGGAAACACCATATATTTT. This chain connects TRBV30 to TRBJ1-3, with 8 nucleotides matching TRBD1. Germline CDR1 is GTSNPN and CDR2 is SVGIG (reference sequence). This CDR3 region has 12 residues. V lost 5 bases to trimming and J lost 4 bases; unmatched junction nucleotides: 1.

This chain links TRBV28 with TRBJ1-1; 7 nucleotides align to TRBD1. The CDR3 covers 14 residues. The germline CDR1 and CDR2 sequences are MDHEN and SYDVKM. Trimming cost V 6 bases and J 1 base; bases outside gene matches: 5. The CDR3 loop reads CASRVNRGNTEAFF. CDR3 in DNA: TGTGCCAGCAGAGTAAACAGGGGGAACACTGAAGCTTTCTTT.

This chain connects TRBV19 to TRBJ1-4; D possibly corresponds to TRBD1 (5 bases). Germline loops: CDR1 LNHDA, CDR2 SQIVND (reference sequence). Trimming left V 7 bases short and J 5 bases short, with 23 bases between. The CDR3 contains 17 residues. The CDR3 reads CASTPFGAYTPNEKLFF. CDR3 in DNA: TGTGCCAGTACCCCCTTTGGGGCCTATACCCCCAATGAAAAACTGTTTTTT.

The V gene is TRBV25-1, the J gene TRBJ2-3, with 8 bases that match TRBD2. This CDR3 is 14 amino acids long. Germline CDR1 and CDR2: MGHDK and SYGVNS. V lost 6 bases, J lost 4 bases, and 6 bases stayed unmatched. The CDR3 sequence: CASSELAGPDTQYF. The CDR3 region has the DNA TGTGCCAGCAGCGAGCTAGCGGGCCCAGATACGCAGTATTTT.

The chain is built from TRBV19 and TRBJ1-5, with TRBD1 matching over 10 bases. With 5 bases clipped from V and 8 bases from J, the junction kept 9 bases outside the gene matches. Germline loops: CDR1 LNHDA, CDR2 SQIVND (reference sequence). This CDR3 is built from 15 residues. The CDR3 loop reads CASSEGDRGWEPQHF. As DNA, the CDR3 is TGTGCCAGTAGTGAAGGGGACAGGGGATGGGAGCCCCAGCATTTT. The variable domain in full, completed from reference TRBV19 and TRBJ1-5, reads DGGITQSPKYLFRKEGQNVTLSCEQNLNHDAMYWYRQDPGQGLRLIYYSQIVNDFQKGDIAEGYSVSREKKESFPLTVTSAQKNPTAFYLCASSEGDRGWEPQHFGDGTRLSIL.